These 17 T cell receptor beta chains came from one sample sequenced in a study of T cell changes during pregnancy in multiple sclerosis. Profiled with immunoSEQ multiplex PCR; TCRdb holds only in-frame clones, not every one. The table includes approximately 52,000 clones, 85% to 95% detected once. This specimen was CD4+ T cells from peripheral blood mononuclear cells, taken in the third trimester of pregnancy. The origin of the receptors is a female donor with multiple sclerosis, enrolled in a pregnancy study.

This sequence joins TRBV19 and TRBJ1-4; D not resolved. Germline values: CDR1 LNHDA, CDR2 SQIVND (reference sequence). The CDR3 runs 10 residues. Trimming pared 8 bases from V and 8 bases from J, leaving 6 bases between. The CDR3 DNA is TGTGCCAGTTCACGGGAAAAACTGTTTTTT. Translated, it gives CASSREKLFF.

This chain links TRBV19 with TRBJ2-6; TRBD1 might be the D (5 bases). Germline-derived CDR1 and CDR2 are LNHDA and SQIVND (reference sequence). V dropped 7 bases and J dropped 1 base, with 11 bases sitting between them. The CDR3 runs to 15 residues. The CDR3 nucleotides are TGTGCCAGTACCATCAGGGATTCTGGGGCCAACGTCCTGACTTTC. Translating it yields CASTIRDSGANVLTF.

The genes are TRBV28 and TRBJ2-7, with 8 bases matching TRBD1. V gave up 4 bases and J gave up 5 bases; unmatched junction bases: 7. The CDR3 consists of 14 residues. The germline gives CDR1 MDHEN, CDR2 SYDVKM. CDR3 bases: TGTGCCAGCAGTTCTACAGGGGGAGTCCACGAGCAGTACTTC. Its translation is CASSSTGGVHEQYF.

The chain is built from TRBV4-2 and TRBJ2-3, with TRBD2 matching 7 bases. This CDR3 has 17 residues. V lost 0 bases to trimming and J lost 0 bases; unmatched junction nucleotides: 6. Germline lookup yields CDR1 LGHNA and CDR2 YNFKEQ. The chain's CDR3 is CASSQEGRDRSTDTQYF. CDR3 DNA: TGTGCCAGCAGCCAAGAGGGGAGGGATCGGAGCACAGATACGCAGTATTTT.

J is TRBJ2-7 and V is TRBV28, with 9 bases identical to TRBD1. This CDR3 has 17 residues. V shed 4 bases, J shed 5 bases, and the junction held 15 bases outside the gene matches. CDR1 MDHEN and CDR2 SYDVKM come from the germline V gene. The CDR3 loop is CASSSSTGGRFLDEQYF. CDR3 in DNA: TGTGCCAGCAGTTCTTCTACAGGGGGCAGATTTTTGGACGAGCAGTACTTC.

The chain couples TRBV14 to TRBJ1-1, with D possibly matching TRBD1 (6 bases). Trimming stripped 1 base from V and 3 bases from J, with 15 bases between. Germline values: CDR1 SGHDN, CDR2 FVKESK. The CDR3 loop spans 16 amino acids. The CDR3 DNA is TGTGCCAGCAGCCAAGCTGATCGAGGGGGAGACACTGAAGCTTTCTTT. Its translation: CASSQADRGGDTEAFF.

The chain is built from TRBV19 and TRBJ2-5; D might be TRBD1 (5 bases). CDR3 length: 14 residues. Deletions cut 6 bases from V and 6 bases from J, with 17 bases between. Per the germline V gene, CDR1 is LNHDA and CDR2 is SQIVND (reference sequence). The CDR3 nucleotides are TGTGCCAGTAGAGATGGTCAGGGTGGAAAGACCCAGTACTTC. It specifies CASRDGQGGKTQYF.

This clone was found once. The J gene is TRBJ2-1, the V gene TRBV5-4; 9 nucleotides align to TRBD1. This CDR3 is 15 amino acids long. The J segment lost 8 bases and the V segment lost 5 bases, leaving 11 bases of the junction unmatched. Germline CDR1 and CDR2: SGHNT and YYREEE (reference sequence). The DNA of the CDR3 is TGTGCCAGCAGTTCCCCTGGACAGGGGCGAGATGAGCAGTTCTTC. This encodes CASSSPGQGRDEQFF.

V and J are TRBV4-1 and TRBJ2-1; 8 nucleotides line up with TRBD1. This CDR3 is built from 19 residues. The germline V gene has CDR1 MGHRA and CDR2 YSYEKL. J gave up 0 bases and V 5 bases, and 15 bases lay outside the gene matches. This CDR3 is CASSTPTGVSRSSYNEQFF. The CDR3 coding sequence is TGCGCCAGCAGCACACCGACAGGGGTCTCCCGGAGCTCCTACAATGAGCAGTTCTTC.

This chain connects TRBV2 to TRBJ1-4; D is ambiguous. Germline CDR1 and CDR2: SNHLY and FYNNEI. The V end lost 6 bases, the J end lost 8 bases, and 16 bases lay between the germline ends. The CDR3 runs to 14 residues. CDR3 in amino acids: CASSPSLGGEKLFF. For the CDR3, the DNA is TGTGCCAGCAGCCCATCCCTAGGAGGGGAAAAACTGTTTTTT.

The chain's CDR3 is CASNRPGGKGTEAFF. The CDR3 DNA reads as TGTGCCAGCAACAGGCCGGGAGGGAAGGGCACTGAAGCTTTCTTT. V and J are TRBV6-1 and TRBJ1-1; weak D call: TRBD1 (5 bases). V was clipped by 7 bases and J by 4 bases, with 19 bases between them. CDR3 length: 15 amino acids. The germline gives CDR1 MNHNS, CDR2 SASEGT.

CDR3 protein: CASRGTGAYEQYF. The CDR3 bases are TGTGCCAGTAGGGGGACAGGGGCCTACGAGCAGTACTTC. This chain uses TRBV19 with TRBJ2-7; 10 nucleotides line up with TRBD1. With V trimmed by 6 bases and J by 2 bases, 1 base remained unmatched. The CDR3 has 13 amino acids. Germline CDR1 is LNHDA and CDR2 is SQIVND (reference sequence).

The V gene is TRBV7-9, the J gene TRBJ2-3; D uncertain. Germline loops: CDR1 SEHNR, CDR2 FQNEAQ (reference sequence). CDR3 length: 15 residues. Deletions cut 1 base from V and 0 bases from J, with 8 bases between. CDR3 DNA sequence: TGTGCCAGCAGCTTAGTAACATCTAGCACAGATACGCAGTATTTT. It encodes CASSLVTSSTDTQYF.

The chain joins TRBV7-8 to TRBJ2-1; perhaps TRBD1 as D (6 bases). The CDR3 has 19 amino acids. Germline CDR1 is SGHVS and CDR2 is FQNEAQ. V was trimmed by 0 bases and J by 0 bases, leaving 18 bases between them. The CDR3: CASSLATGMYILSYNEQFF. CDR3 DNA sequence: TGTGCCAGCAGCTTAGCCACAGGGATGTACATCCTCTCCTACAATGAGCAGTTCTTC.

J is TRBJ2-5 and V is TRBV4-2; possibly TRBD2 for D (7 bases). The CDR3 has 16 residues. V was trimmed by 5 bases and J by 1 base, leaving 17 bases between them. Germline assignment: CDR1 LGHNA and CDR2 YNFKEQ. The CDR3 here is CASSDYRGAAQETQYF. The CDR3 DNA reads TGTGCCAGCAGCGATTATCGGGGGGCCGCCCAAGAGACCCAGTACTTC.

The rearrangement uses TRBV4-1 and TRBJ1-1; D possibly corresponds to TRBD1 (5 bases). Germline V gene lookup returns CDR1 MGHRA and CDR2 YSYEKL. The CDR3 runs 17 residues. Trimming removed 2 bases from V and 2 bases from J, with 18 bases in between. CDR3: CASSQQRQRPLNTEAFF. In nucleotides, the CDR3 is TGCGCCAGCAGCCAACAACGACAGCGCCCTCTCAACACTGAAGCTTTCTTT.

This chain uses TRBV28 with TRBJ1-5; a weak D match, TRBD1 (6 bases). Trimming removed 6 bases from V and 2 bases from J, with 14 bases in between. CDR1 and CDR2 (germline): MDHEN, SYDVKM. The CDR3 runs to 15 residues. The CDR3 sequence is CASRVTGIGNQPQHF. The CDR3 nucleotides read TGTGCCAGCAGGGTTACAGGGATAGGCAATCAGCCCCAGCATTTT.